The 6 T cell receptor beta chains presented below share a single source sample, sequenced in a study of blood T cell repertoires in COVID-19 (dated by TCRdb to the early 2020s). Libraries were made using the immunoSEQ multiplex PCR assay. Not all clones reach the TCRdb copy of this immuneACCESS table, which keeps in-frame sequences only. Checked studies attribute under half of the gap to unresolved V genes and leave the rest unexplained. The sample table records some 290,000 clones; roughly 89% of these occur just once. The ten largest clones represent 0.95% to 1.3% of the sample. The sequenced sample was peripheral blood. The receptors stem from a woman aged 40-49 years with COVID-19, enrolled during active disease.

The genes are TRBV30 and TRBJ1-6; D uncertain. Per the germline V gene, CDR1 is GTSNPN and CDR2 is SVGIG (reference sequence). With 0 bases removed from V and 4 bases from J, the gap between germline ends came to 7 bases. The CDR3 loop spans 14 amino acids. The CDR3 is CAWSVTVYNSPLHF. In DNA, the CDR3 is TGTGCCTGGAGTGTTACAGTTTATAATTCACCCCTCCACTTT.

The CDR3: CASSLGGYSYEQYF. The DNA of the CDR3 is TGTGCCAGCAGCTTGGGGGGCTACTCCTACGAGCAGTACTTC. The chain recombines TRBV5-6 with TRBJ2-7; D is possibly TRBD1 (5 bases). V lost 0 bases, J lost 0 bases, and 7 bases lay in between. The germline gives CDR1 SGHDT, CDR2 YYEEEE. There are 14 residues in the CDR3.

The sample holds a few counts of this clone. This rearrangement joins TRBV6-2 or TRBV6-3 to TRBJ1-1, with 9 bases lining up with TRBD1. This CDR3 is 14 amino acids long. The ends lost 4 bases at V and 11 bases at J; junction bases unmatched: 11. The germline V gene encodes CDR1 MNHEY and CDR2 SVGEGT. CDR3 bases: TGTGCCAGCAGTTGGGTCGGGACAGGGCGGGAGGCTTTCTTT. It translates to CASSWVGTGREAFF.

The chain links TRBV15 to TRBJ2-3; 9 bases are a match to TRBD2. The CDR3 contains 15 residues. Per germline, CDR1 LNHNV and CDR2 YYDKDF (reference sequence). The V segment lost 2 bases and the J segment 2 bases; nucleotides outside the gene matches: 2. The CDR3 bases are TGTGCCACCAGCAGACGGACTAGCGCCACAGATACGCAGTATTTT. This sequence encodes CATSRRTSATDTQYF.

This chain uses TRBV5-4 with TRBJ2-1; possible D gene TRBD2, 5 bases. The CDR3 loop spans 15 amino acids. Trimming removed 3 bases at V and 3 bases at J, with 13 bases between. CDR1 and CDR2 (germline): SGHNT, YYREEE (reference sequence). CDR3 DNA sequence: TGTGCCAGCAGCTCCACGGGGTGGGGCTACAATGAGCAGTTCTTC. It encodes CASSSTGWGYNEQFF.

This chain links TRBV9 with TRBJ2-2; 16 nucleotides line up with TRBD2. The trim removed 3 bases at V and 1 base at J, leaving 9 bases unmatched. This CDR3 has 20 residues. The germline V gene encodes CDR1 SGDLS and CDR2 YYNGEE. The CDR3 protein is CASSDPGTSGRVRNTGELFF. The DNA of the CDR3 is TGTGCCAGCAGCGACCCCGGGACTAGCGGGAGGGTACGGAACACCGGGGAGCTGTTTTTT.